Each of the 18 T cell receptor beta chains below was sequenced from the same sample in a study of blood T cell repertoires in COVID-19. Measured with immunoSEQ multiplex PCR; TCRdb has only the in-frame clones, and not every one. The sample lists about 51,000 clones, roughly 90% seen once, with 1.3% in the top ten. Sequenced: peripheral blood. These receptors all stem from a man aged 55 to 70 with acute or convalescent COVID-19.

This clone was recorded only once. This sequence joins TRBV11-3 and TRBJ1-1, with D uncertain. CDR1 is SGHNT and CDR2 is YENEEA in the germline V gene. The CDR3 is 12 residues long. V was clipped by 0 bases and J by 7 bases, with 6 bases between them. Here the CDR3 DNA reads TGTGCCAGCAGCTTAGAAGGCGGTGAAGCTTTCTTT. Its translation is CASSLEGGEAFF.

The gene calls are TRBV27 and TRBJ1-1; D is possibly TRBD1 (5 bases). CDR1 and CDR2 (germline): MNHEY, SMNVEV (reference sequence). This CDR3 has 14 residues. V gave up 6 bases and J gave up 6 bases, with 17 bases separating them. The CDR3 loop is CASSLWAGRAEAFF. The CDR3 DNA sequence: TGTGCCAGCAGCCTATGGGCAGGGAGGGCTGAAGCTTTCTTT.

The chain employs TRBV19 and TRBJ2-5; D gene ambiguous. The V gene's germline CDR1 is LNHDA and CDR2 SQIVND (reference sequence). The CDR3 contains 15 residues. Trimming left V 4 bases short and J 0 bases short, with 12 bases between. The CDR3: CASSTSITYQETQYF. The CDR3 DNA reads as TGTGCCAGTAGTACCTCAATAACTTACCAAGAGACCCAGTACTTC.

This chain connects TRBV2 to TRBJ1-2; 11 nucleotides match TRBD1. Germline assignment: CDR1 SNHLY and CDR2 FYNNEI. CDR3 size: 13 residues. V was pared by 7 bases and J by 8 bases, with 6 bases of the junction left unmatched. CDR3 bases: TGTGCCAGCACTCGGGACAGGGGGGACGGCTACACCTTC. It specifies CASTRDRGDGYTF.

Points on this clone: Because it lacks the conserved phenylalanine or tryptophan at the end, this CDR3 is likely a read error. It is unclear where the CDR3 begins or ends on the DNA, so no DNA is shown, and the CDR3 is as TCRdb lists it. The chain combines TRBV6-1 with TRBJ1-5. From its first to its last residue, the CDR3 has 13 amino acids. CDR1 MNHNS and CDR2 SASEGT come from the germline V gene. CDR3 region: CASSESDPWYKEV.

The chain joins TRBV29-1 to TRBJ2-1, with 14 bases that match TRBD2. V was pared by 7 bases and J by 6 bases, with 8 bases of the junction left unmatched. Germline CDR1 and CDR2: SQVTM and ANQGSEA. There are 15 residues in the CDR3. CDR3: CSGAGLAGEGNEQFF. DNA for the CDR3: TGCAGCGGGGCGGGACTAGCGGGAGAAGGCAATGAGCAGTTCTTC.

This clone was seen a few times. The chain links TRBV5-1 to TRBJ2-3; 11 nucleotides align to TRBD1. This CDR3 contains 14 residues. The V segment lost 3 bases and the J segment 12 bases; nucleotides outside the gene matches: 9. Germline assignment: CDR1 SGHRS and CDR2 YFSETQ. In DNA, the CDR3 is TGCGCCAGCAGCTCCGGACAGGGGGCGTTCGGACAGTATTTT. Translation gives CASSSGQGAFGQYF.

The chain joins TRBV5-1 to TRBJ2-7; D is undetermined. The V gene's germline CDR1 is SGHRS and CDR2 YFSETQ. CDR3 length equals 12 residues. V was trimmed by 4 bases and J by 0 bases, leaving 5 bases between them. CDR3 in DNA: TGCGCCAGCAGCGCGAGCTCCTACGAGCAGTACTTC. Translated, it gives CASSASSYEQYF.

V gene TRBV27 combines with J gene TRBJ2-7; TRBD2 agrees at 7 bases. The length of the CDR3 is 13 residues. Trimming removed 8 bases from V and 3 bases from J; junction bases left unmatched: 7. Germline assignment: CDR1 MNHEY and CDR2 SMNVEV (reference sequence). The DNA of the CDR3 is TGTGCCAGCTCAACGGGGGGAAACTACGAGCAGTACTTC. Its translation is CASSTGGNYEQYF.

Written as DNA, the CDR3 is TGTGCCAGTAGTCTCGGACAGGGTAGCAATCAGCCCCAGCATTTT. As protein: CASSLGQGSNQPQHF. The V gene is TRBV19, the J gene TRBJ1-5, with 8 bases aligning to TRBD1. The ends lost 5 bases at V and 0 bases at J; junction bases unmatched: 3. Per germline, CDR1 LNHDA and CDR2 SQIVND (reference sequence). CDR3 length: 15 amino acids. Drawing the rest from reference TRBV19 and TRBJ1-5, the complete variable domain is DGGITQSPKYLFRKEGQNVTLSCEQNLNHDAMYWYRQDPGQGLRLIYYSQIVNDFQKGDIAEGYSVSREKKESFPLTVTSAQKNPTAFYLCASSLGQGSNQPQHFGDGTRLSIL.

The CDR3 sequence: CASDRSRDRGRPNYGYTF. The CDR3 DNA sequence: TGTGCCAGCGATCGCAGCCGGGACAGGGGACGACCTAACTATGGCTACACCTTC. This chain links TRBV19 with TRBJ1-2, with 10 bases that match TRBD1. Germline lookup yields CDR1 LNHDA and CDR2 SQIVND (reference sequence). J lost 0 bases, V lost 9 bases, and 16 bases had no gene match. This CDR3 region has 18 residues.

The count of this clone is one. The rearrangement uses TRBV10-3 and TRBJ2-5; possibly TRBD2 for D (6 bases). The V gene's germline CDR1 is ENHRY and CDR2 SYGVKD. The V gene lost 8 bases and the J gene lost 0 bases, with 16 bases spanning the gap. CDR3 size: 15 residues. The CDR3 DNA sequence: TGTGCCATCGCGGGGCCAGGCCGCAACCAAGAGACCCAGTACTTC. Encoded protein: CAIAGPGRNQETQYF.

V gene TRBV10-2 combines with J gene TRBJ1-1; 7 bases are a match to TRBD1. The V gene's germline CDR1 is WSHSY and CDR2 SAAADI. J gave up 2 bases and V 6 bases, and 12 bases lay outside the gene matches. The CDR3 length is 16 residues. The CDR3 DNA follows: TGCGCCAGCAGACCCTCGGGTAGGGGGCTCAACACTGAAGCTTTCTTT. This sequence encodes CASRPSGRGLNTEAFF.

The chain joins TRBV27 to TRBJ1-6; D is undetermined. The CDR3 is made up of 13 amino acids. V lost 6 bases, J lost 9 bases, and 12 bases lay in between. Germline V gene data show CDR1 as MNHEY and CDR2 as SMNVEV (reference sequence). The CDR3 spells CASSQPSRSPLHF. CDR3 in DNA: TGTGCCAGCAGCCAACCCTCGCGTTCACCCCTCCACTTT.

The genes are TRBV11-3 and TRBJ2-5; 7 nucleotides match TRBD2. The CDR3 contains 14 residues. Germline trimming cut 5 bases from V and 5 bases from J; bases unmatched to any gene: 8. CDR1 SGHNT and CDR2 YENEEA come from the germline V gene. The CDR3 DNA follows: TGTGCCAGCAGCCGGTTCTTCGGGGGGGAGACCCAGTACTTC. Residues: CASSRFFGGETQYF.

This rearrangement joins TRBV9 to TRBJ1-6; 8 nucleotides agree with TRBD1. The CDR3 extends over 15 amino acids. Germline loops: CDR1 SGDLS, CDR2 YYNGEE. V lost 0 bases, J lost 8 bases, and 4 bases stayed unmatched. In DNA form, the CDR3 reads TGTGCCAGCAGCGTAGGGGACAGGTGGGATTCACCCCTCCACTTT. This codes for CASSVGDRWDSPLHF.

CDR3 DNA: TGTGCCAGCTCACCACGAGACGGGTATAATTCACCCCTCCACTTT. This codes for CASSPRDGYNSPLHF. The rearrangement links TRBV18 to TRBJ1-6; D is undetermined. The V end was cut by 1 base, the J end by 4 bases, with 8 bases between. Germline V CDR1 and CDR2: KGHSH, LQKENI. This CDR3 is 15 amino acids long.

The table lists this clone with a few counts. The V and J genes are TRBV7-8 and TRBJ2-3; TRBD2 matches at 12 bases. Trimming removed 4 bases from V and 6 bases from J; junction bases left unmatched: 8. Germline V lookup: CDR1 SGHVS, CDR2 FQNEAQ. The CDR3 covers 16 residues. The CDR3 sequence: CASSSLLAGGVDTQYF. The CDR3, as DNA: TGTGCCAGCAGCTCGCTTCTAGCGGGGGGGGTGGATACGCAGTATTTT.